This T cell receptor (beta chain) was found in a study of identical twins. Overall study findings and caveats: Modelling underestimated the level of out-of-frame TCR alpha sharing observed in monozygotic twins. The study based its conclusions on cross-sectional statistical analysis and did not follow the same donors. For cord blood, abundant beta clonotypes had fewer insertions, unlike memory repertoires, which showed none.

Germline CDR1 reads DFQATT; CDR2 reads SNEGSKA (reference sequence). With V trimmed by 1 base and J by 0 bases, 2 bases remained unmatched. This CDR3 is 16 amino acids long. To note about this clonotype: Its antigen is as yet unknown.

A universal primer site was added by template switching, and unique molecular identifiers were carried by the cDNA. MiXCR, run by TCRdb on the 5' RACE reads, gives a single entry per CDR3 protein. The data hold hundreds of thousands of distinct CDR3 sequences, with around 10% observed a single time. This rearrangement joins TRBV20-1 to TRBJ2-1; TRBD2 matches 11 bases. The clonotype was recovered from a woman between 18 and 29 years old in good health. The sequenced sample was memory (CD45RO+) T cells sorted from blood. CDR3 protein: CSARGLAGPSYNEQFF. The CDR3 DNA reads TGCAGTGCTAGAGGACTAGCGGGGCCCTCCTACAATGAGCAGTTCTTC.